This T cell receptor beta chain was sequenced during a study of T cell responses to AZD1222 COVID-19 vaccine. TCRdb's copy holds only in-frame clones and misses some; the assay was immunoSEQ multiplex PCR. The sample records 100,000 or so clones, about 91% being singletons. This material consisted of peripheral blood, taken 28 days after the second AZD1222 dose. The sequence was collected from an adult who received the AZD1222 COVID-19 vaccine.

The CDR3 reads CASSPLGGLGSNQPQHF. DNA for the CDR3: TGTGCCAGCAGCCCCCTGGGGGGCCTAGGGAGCAATCAGCCCCAGCATTTT. This chain joins TRBV11-2 and TRBJ1-5; perhaps TRBD1 as D (6 bases). The CDR3 loop spans 17 amino acids. V was clipped by 5 bases and J by 1 base, with 18 bases between them. The V gene's germline CDR1 is SGHAT and CDR2 FQNNGV. Drawing the rest from reference TRBV11-2 and TRBJ1-5, the complete variable domain is EAGVAQSPRYKIIEKRQSVAFWCNPISGHATLYWYQQILGQGPKLLIQFQNNGVVDDSQLPKDRFSAERLKGVDSTLKIQPAKLEDSAVYLCASSPLGGLGSNQPQHFGDGTRLSIL.